One sample yielded the 14 T cell receptor beta chains listed below, sequenced in a study of blood T cell repertoires in COVID-19. Libraries were prepared by immunoSEQ multiplex PCR; TCRdb keeps only in-frame clonotypes and omits some of them. The repertoire holds over 140,000 clones, with approximately 80% as singletons. The sample was peripheral blood. The receptors stem from a woman over 75 with active or convalescent COVID-19.

V is TRBV27 and J is TRBJ1-6; TRBD1 matches 12 bases. Germline V gives CDR1 MNHEY, CDR2 SMNVEV (reference sequence). The CDR3 loop spans 15 amino acids. V gave up 6 bases and J gave up 7 bases; unmatched junction bases: 4. The CDR3 bases are TGTGCCAGCAGGGGACAGGGGGCGTGGAATTCACCCCTCCACTTT. Translating gives CASRGQGAWNSPLHF.

The V gene is TRBV18, the J gene TRBJ1-1; a weak D match, TRBD1 (5 bases). Germline CDR1 is KGHSH and CDR2 is LQKENI. CDR3 size: 14 residues. Between the trimmed V and J ends, which lost 3 bases and 5 bases, there was a span of 13 bases. The CDR3 sequence: CASSPSGSGTEAFF. CDR3 sequence (DNA): TGTGCCAGCTCACCCTCAGGGTCTGGGACTGAAGCTTTCTTT.

The chain couples TRBV5-5 to TRBJ2-3; D is ambiguous. Per germline, CDR1 SGHKS and CDR2 YYEKEE (reference sequence). Trimming removed 3 bases at V and 4 bases at J, with 15 bases between. This CDR3 comprises 15 residues. CDR3 in amino acids: CASSSNPGAADTQYF. In nucleotides, the CDR3 is TGTGCCAGCAGCTCAAACCCGGGTGCGGCAGATACGCAGTATTTT.

The sample holds a few counts of this clone. This chain connects TRBV9 to TRBJ1-2; 7 bases are a match to TRBD1. Germline CDR1 and CDR2: SGDLS and YYNGEE. After removal of 0 bases from V and 5 bases from J, the junction contained 7 bases not matched to a gene. CDR3 length: 15 residues. As DNA, the CDR3 is TGTGCCAGCAGCGTAGGGAGGGGGCAATCTTATGGCTACACCTTC. This translates into CASSVGRGQSYGYTF.

In its sample, this clone was seen once. The chain recombines TRBV19 with TRBJ2-1; D gene uncertain. From germline, CDR1 is LNHDA and CDR2 SQIVND (reference sequence). V was clipped by 1 base and J by 0 bases, with 7 bases between them. The CDR3 has 15 residues. The CDR3 loop is CASSIAPSSYNEQFF. CDR3 nucleotides: TGTGCCAGTAGTATAGCTCCGAGCTCCTACAATGAGCAGTTCTTC.

The chain combines TRBV19 with TRBJ1-1; 9 nucleotides line up with TRBD1. The CDR3 length is 15 residues. Germline values: CDR1 LNHDA, CDR2 SQIVND (reference sequence). Trimming cost V 0 bases and J 4 bases; bases outside gene matches: 3. The CDR3 protein is CASSIEGQGGTEAFF. The CDR3 DNA is TGTGCCAGTAGTATAGAGGGACAGGGCGGCACTGAAGCTTTCTTT.

This chain links TRBV3-1 (or the pseudogene TRBV3-2) with TRBJ2-1; TRBD1 matches 7 bases. The CDR3 loop spans 16 amino acids. Germline trimming cut 6 bases from V and 1 base from J; bases unmatched to any gene: 9. CDR1 is LGHDT and CDR2 is YNNKEL in the germline V gene (reference sequence). The DNA of the CDR3 is TGTGCCAGCAGAGACCTACAGGGGAAGTCCTACAATGAGCAGTTCTTC. It translates to CASRDLQGKSYNEQFF.

The chain uses TRBV4-3 and TRBJ1-2; TRBD1 agrees at 8 bases. Germline V gene lookup returns CDR1 LGHNA and CDR2 YSLEER. V shed 1 base, J shed 6 bases, and the junction held 16 bases outside the gene matches. The CDR3 has 18 residues. The CDR3 coding sequence is TGCGCCAGCAGCCAAGGCCGGGACAGGCTCGTTCCGGGGCATGGCTACACCTTC. It is translated as CASSQGRDRLVPGHGYTF.

V usage is TRBV7-9 and J usage is TRBJ1-6; 11 bases match TRBD1. The germline V gene has CDR1 SEHNR and CDR2 FQNEAQ (reference sequence). This CDR3 is 16 amino acids long. V lost 4 bases, J lost 7 bases, and 6 bases stayed unmatched. CDR3 amino acids: CASSSRTGGENSPLHF. The CDR3, as DNA: TGTGCCAGCAGCTCCAGGACAGGGGGCGAGAATTCACCCCTCCACTTT.

This clone was seen only a few times. J is TRBJ1-4 and V is TRBV30, with D uncertain. Germline CDR1 is GTSNPN and CDR2 is SVGIG (reference sequence). The V end lost 5 bases, the J end lost 0 bases, and 16 bases lay between the germline ends. The CDR3 runs 16 residues. CDR3 bases: TGTGCCTGGGGACGGAGCCGAGTCACAACTAATGAAAAACTGTTTTTT. As protein: CAWGRSRVTTNEKLFF.

V is TRBV24-1 and J is TRBJ2-3; D call uncertain. V lost 4 bases and J lost 6, with 10 bases in between. The CDR3 consists of 13 residues. In germline, CDR1 is KGHDR, CDR2 SFDVKD. This chain's CDR3 is CATSEPAGDTQYF. As DNA, the CDR3 is TGTGCCACCAGTGAACCTGCCGGGGATACGCAGTATTTT.

A few counts support this clone. The chain has TRBV28 and TRBJ1-5; possible D gene TRBD1, 6 bases. The CDR3 length is 18 residues. Germline CDR1 is MDHEN and CDR2 is SYDVKM. V lost 5 bases and J 2 bases, leaving 22 bases between the germline ends. CDR3 nucleotide sequence: TGTGCCAGCAGTCCCGAGCGGGGGGGCACGGGGGGCAATCAGCCCCAGCATTTT. It translates to CASSPERGGTGGNQPQHF.

In its sample, this clone was seen a few times. The CDR3 protein is CAISDRGPLGTSSGNTIYF. CDR3 in DNA: TGTGCCATCAGCGACAGGGGGCCGCTGGGGACGAGCTCTGGAAACACCATATATTTT. The chain uses TRBV10-3 and TRBJ1-3, with 10 bases lining up with TRBD1. CDR3 length: 19 amino acids. After removal of 6 bases from V and 0 bases from J, the junction contained 14 bases not matched to a gene. Germline V CDR1 and CDR2: ENHRY, SYGVKD.

The chain combines TRBV12-3 or TRBV12-4 with TRBJ1-5; perhaps TRBD1 as D (5 bases). The length of the CDR3 is 13 residues. Between the trimmed V and J ends, which lost 6 bases and 6 bases, there was a span of 12 bases. The CDR3 DNA is TGTGCCAGCAGCCCACGGGGGAGTCAGCCCCAGCATTTT. This translates into CASSPRGSQPQHF.